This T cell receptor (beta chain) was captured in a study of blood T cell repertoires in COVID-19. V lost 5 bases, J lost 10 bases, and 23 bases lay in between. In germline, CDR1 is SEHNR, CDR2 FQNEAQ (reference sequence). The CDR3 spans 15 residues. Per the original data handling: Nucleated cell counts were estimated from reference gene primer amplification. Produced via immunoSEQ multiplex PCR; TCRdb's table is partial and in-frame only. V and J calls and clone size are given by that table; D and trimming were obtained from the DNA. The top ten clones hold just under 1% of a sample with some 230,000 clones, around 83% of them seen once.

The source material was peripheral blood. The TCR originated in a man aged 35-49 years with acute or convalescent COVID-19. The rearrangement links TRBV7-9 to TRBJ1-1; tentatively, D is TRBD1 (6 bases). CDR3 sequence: CASSPLGGRFLGAFF. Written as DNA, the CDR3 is TGTGCCAGCAGCCCTCTCGGGGGGCGTTTTCTGGGAGCTTTCTTT.